A single sample gave rise to the 15 T cell receptor beta chains below, sequenced in a study of shared clonotypes between healthy human individuals. Profiling relied on immunoSEQ multiplex PCR, and the TCRdb table lists in-frame clones only, not all of them. The repertoire includes roughly 1,500,000 clones, roughly 98% of them detected once, and roughly 0.42% sits in the top ten. Material: naive CD4+ T cells sorted from blood. Subset denoted: CD45RA+ positively selected. Receptors originate from a man younger than 45 in good health.

V gene TRBV10-3 combines with J gene TRBJ2-5; tentatively, D is TRBD1 (5 bases). Trimming removed 0 bases at V and 4 bases at J, with 12 bases between. From germline, CDR1 is ENHRY and CDR2 SYGVKD. The CDR3 is 15 residues long. Here the CDR3 DNA reads TGTGCCATCAGTGAGTCCCACAGGAAAACAGAGACCCAGTACTTC. Translation: CAISESHRKTETQYF.

V usage is TRBV5-1 and J usage is TRBJ2-2, with D uncertain. Germline CDR1 and CDR2: SGHRS and YFSETQ. Trimming removed 4 bases from V and 5 bases from J, with 9 bases in between. The CDR3 sequence is 13 residues long. The CDR3 coding sequence is TGCGCCAGCAGCGAGGACCCGACCGGGGAGCTGTTTTTT. Amino acid sequence: CASSEDPTGELFF.

J is TRBJ2-7 and V is TRBV6-1; D ambiguous. The germline CDR1 and CDR2 sequences are MNHNS and SASEGT. Trimming cost V 3 bases and J 0 bases, with 9 bases left between them. This CDR3 has 14 residues. The CDR3 DNA is TGTGCCAGCAGTGACTCCAGGAGCTCCTACGAGCAGTACTTC. Translating it yields CASSDSRSSYEQYF.

The chain links TRBV6-5 to TRBJ2-5; no clear D gene. Germline V gene data show CDR1 as MNHEY and CDR2 as SVGAGI. Trimming took 1 base from V and 2 from J, leaving 11 bases between them. This CDR3 region has 15 residues. The CDR3 DNA reads TGTGCCAGCAGTTACTTAAGGGTTGCGCAAGAGACCCAGTACTTC. Translated: CASSYLRVAQETQYF.

The chain is built from TRBV10-2 and TRBJ2-7; possibly TRBD1 for D (5 bases). The germline CDR1 and CDR2 sequences are WSHSY and SAAADI. This CDR3 is 14 amino acids long. V dropped 6 bases and J dropped 1 base, with 13 bases sitting between them. For the CDR3, the DNA is TGCGCCAGCAGCCACGCCTCAGGGTCCTACGAGCAGTACTTC. It yields the protein CASSHASGSYEQYF.

Comment on this clone: One end of the junction does not line up with germline, which may come from a read error. This chain uses TRBV5-4 with TRBJ2-7, with D tentatively TRBD1 (6 bases). The CDR3 extends over 15 amino acids. Germline assignment: CDR1 SGHNT and CDR2 YYREEE (reference sequence). The CDR3: CASSSVPGQAPGMDF. CDR3 coding DNA: TGTGCCAGCAGCTCCGTCCCGGGACAAGCACCAGGGATGGACTTC.

The chain is built from TRBV18 and TRBJ2-6; possibly TRBD1 or TRBD2 for D (5 bases each). Germline lookup yields CDR1 KGHSH and CDR2 LQKENI. The CDR3 spans 20 residues. The ends were cut back, 3 bases at V and 2 bases at J, with 23 bases in the middle. DNA of the CDR3: TGTGCCAGCTCACCTGTGGGACGCCCAGGGATCTTAACTGGGGCCAACGTCCTGACTTTC. It specifies CASSPVGRPGILTGANVLTF.

V usage is TRBV27 and J usage is TRBJ2-3, with 7 positions matching TRBD2. This CDR3 region has 18 residues. Unmatched junction bases numbered 12, after V lost 3 bases and J lost 0 bases. Germline CDR1 is MNHEY and CDR2 is SMNVEV (reference sequence). The CDR3 here is CASSFLASGGLSTDTQYF. Written as DNA, the CDR3 is TGTGCCAGCAGTTTTCTCGCTAGCGGAGGACTTAGCACAGATACGCAGTATTTT.

This clone was seen just once. The V call is TRBV2, the J call TRBJ1-1; D gene unclear. Germline V CDR1 and CDR2: SNHLY, FYNNEI. There are 13 residues in the CDR3. Trimming took off 8 bases at V and 2 bases at J, with 12 bases between the two ends. This CDR3 reads CASVRTGNTEAFF. In DNA form, the CDR3 reads TGTGCCAGCGTCAGGACGGGAAACACTGAAGCTTTCTTT.

The chain carries TRBV29-1 and TRBJ2-3; D uncertain. The CDR3 has 12 amino acids. V was clipped by 5 bases and J by 5 bases, with 11 bases between them. Germline CDR1 SQVTM, CDR2 ANQGSEA. In nucleotides, the CDR3 is TGCAGCGTTTGGAGAGGTAGAGATACGCAGTATTTT. Translation gives CSVWRGRDTQYF.

The V and J genes are TRBV5-4 and TRBJ2-3, with D possibly matching TRBD2 (5 bases). V dropped 1 base and J dropped 5 bases, with 11 bases sitting between them. Germline V CDR1 and CDR2: SGHNT, YYREEE (reference sequence). The CDR3 sequence is 14 residues long. This chain's CDR3 is CASSLRRNVDTQYF. Written as DNA, the CDR3 is TGTGCCAGCAGCTTGCGGAGGAACGTAGATACGCAGTATTTT.

This chain uses TRBV5-6 with TRBJ2-1; 7 bases map to TRBD2. Looked up from germline, CDR1 is SGHDT and CDR2 is YYEEEE. V lost 1 base, J lost 10 bases, and 5 bases stayed unmatched. The CDR3 extends over 13 amino acids. The CDR3 sequence is CASSLPGGGEQFF. The DNA for the CDR3 is TGTGCCAGCAGCTTGCCCGGGGGAGGGGAGCAGTTCTTC.

CDR3 sequence reads: CASSFGSGTEQYF. The CDR3 DNA reads TGTGCCAGCAGCTTCGGGTCCGGGACCGAGCAGTACTTC. The rearrangement uses TRBV7-9 and TRBJ2-7; D may be TRBD1 or TRBD2 (5 bases each). V shed 3 bases and J shed 6 bases, with 12 bases lying between them. Germline values: CDR1 SEHNR, CDR2 FQNEAQ (reference sequence). The CDR3 length is 13 residues.

This chain links TRBV9 with TRBJ2-1; 7 positions agree with TRBD2. Trimming cost V 0 bases and J 4 bases; bases outside gene matches: 13. The CDR3 consists of 18 residues. CDR1 and CDR2 (germline): SGDLS, YYNGEE. This CDR3 is CASSVVPASSGLYNEQFF. CDR3 nucleotides: TGTGCCAGCAGCGTAGTTCCCGCCTCTAGCGGACTATACAATGAGCAGTTCTTC.

On this clone itself: Other DNA sequences in the sample encode the same CDR3. In nucleotides, the CDR3 is TGTGCCAGCAGCTTAGAGGGGCAGCCCCAGCATTTT. Translating gives CASSLEGQPQHF. This chain joins TRBV11-2 and TRBJ1-5, with D uncertain. Germline CDR1 reads SGHAT; CDR2 reads FQNNGV. Trimming pared 0 bases from V and 7 bases from J, leaving 4 bases between. This CDR3 region has 12 residues.